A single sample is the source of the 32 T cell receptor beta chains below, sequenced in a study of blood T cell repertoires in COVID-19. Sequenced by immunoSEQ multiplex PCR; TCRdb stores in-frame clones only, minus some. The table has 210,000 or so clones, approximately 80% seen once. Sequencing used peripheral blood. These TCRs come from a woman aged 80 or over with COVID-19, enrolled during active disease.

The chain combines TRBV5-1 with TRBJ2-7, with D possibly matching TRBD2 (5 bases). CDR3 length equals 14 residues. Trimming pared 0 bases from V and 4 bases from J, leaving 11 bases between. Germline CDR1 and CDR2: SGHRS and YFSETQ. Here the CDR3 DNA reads TGCGCCAGCAGCTTGGATCCAGAGGGTTACGAGCAGTACTTC. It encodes CASSLDPEGYEQYF.

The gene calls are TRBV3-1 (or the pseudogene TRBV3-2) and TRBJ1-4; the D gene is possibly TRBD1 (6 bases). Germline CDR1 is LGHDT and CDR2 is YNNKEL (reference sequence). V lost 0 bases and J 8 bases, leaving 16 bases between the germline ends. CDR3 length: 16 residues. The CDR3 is CASSQDLLQGGEKLFF. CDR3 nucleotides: TGTGCCAGCAGCCAAGATCTGTTACAGGGTGGCGAAAAACTGTTTTTT.

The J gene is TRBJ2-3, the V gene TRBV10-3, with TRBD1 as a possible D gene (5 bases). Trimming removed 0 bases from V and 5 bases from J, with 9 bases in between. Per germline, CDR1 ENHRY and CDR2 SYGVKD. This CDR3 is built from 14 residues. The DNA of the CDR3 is TGTGCCATCAGTGAGTCCAGGGTTGGAGATACGCAGTATTTT. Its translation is CAISESRVGDTQYF.

CDR3 nucleotides: TGTGCCAGCAGCCAAAGGGACATACACTACGAGCAGTACTTC. Protein sequence: CASSQRDIHYEQYF. The chain has TRBV3-1 (or the pseudogene TRBV3-2) and TRBJ2-7; D perhaps matches TRBD1 (6 bases). Deletions cut 2 bases from V and 3 bases from J, with 11 bases between. There are 14 residues in the CDR3. Germline loops: CDR1 LGHDT, CDR2 YNNKEL (reference sequence).

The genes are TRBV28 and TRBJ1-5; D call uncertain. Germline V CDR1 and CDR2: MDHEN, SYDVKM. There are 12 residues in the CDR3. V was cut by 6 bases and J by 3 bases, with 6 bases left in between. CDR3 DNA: TGTGCCAGCAGACAGCTCAATCAGCCCCAGCATTTT. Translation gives CASRQLNQPQHF.

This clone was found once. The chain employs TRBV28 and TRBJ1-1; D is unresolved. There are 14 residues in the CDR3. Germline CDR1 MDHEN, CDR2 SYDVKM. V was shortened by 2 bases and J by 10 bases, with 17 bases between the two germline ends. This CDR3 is CASSLRRGRGGAFF. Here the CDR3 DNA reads TGTGCCAGCAGTTTAAGGAGAGGCCGTGGTGGAGCTTTCTTT.

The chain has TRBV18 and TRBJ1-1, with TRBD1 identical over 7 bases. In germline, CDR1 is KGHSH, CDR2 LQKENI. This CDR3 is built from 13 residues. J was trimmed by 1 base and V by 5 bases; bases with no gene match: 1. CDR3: CASSGQANTEAFF. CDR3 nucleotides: TGTGCCAGCTCAGGACAGGCGAACACTGAAGCTTTCTTT.

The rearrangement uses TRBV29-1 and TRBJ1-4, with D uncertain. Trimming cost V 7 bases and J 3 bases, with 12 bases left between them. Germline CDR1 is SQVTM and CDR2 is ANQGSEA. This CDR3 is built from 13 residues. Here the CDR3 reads CSALAPANEKLFF. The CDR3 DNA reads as TGCAGCGCCTTAGCCCCCGCTAATGAAAAACTGTTTTTT.

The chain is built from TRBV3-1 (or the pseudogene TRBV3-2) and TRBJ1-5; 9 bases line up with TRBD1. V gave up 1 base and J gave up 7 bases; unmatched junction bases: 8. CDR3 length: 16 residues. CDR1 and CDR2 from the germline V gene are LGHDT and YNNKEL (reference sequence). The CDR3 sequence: CASSQGRGQGRQPQHF. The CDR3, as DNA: TGTGCCAGCAGCCAAGGGAGGGGACAGGGCCGCCAGCCCCAGCATTTT.

For the CDR3, the DNA is TGTGCCAGCAGTTTACCCAACCTCGGGGTAAGTGCTGGCAATGAGCAGTTCTTC. Its translation: CASSLPNLGVSAGNEQFF. The chain has TRBV27 and TRBJ2-1, with D possibly matching TRBD2 (5 bases). CDR1 MNHEY and CDR2 SMNVEV come from the germline V gene (reference sequence). Deletions cut 2 bases from V and 6 bases from J, with 23 bases between. This CDR3 has 18 amino acids.

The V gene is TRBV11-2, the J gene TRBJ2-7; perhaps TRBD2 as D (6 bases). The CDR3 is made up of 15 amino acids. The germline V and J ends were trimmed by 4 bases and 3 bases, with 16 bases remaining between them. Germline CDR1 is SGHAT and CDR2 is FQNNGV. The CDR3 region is CASSSVRGPRYEQYF. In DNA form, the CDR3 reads TGTGCCAGCAGCTCCGTGCGGGGCCCCCGCTACGAGCAGTACTTC.

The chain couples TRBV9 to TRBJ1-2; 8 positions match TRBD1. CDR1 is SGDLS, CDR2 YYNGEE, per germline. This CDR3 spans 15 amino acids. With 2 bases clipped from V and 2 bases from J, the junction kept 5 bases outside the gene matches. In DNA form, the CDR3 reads TGTGCCAGCAGCGTGGGGACAGGCGGAAACTATGGCTACACCTTC. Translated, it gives CASSVGTGGNYGYTF. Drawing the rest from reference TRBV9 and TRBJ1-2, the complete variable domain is DSGVTQTPKHLITATGQRVTLRCSPRSGDLSVYWYQQSLDQGLQFLIQYYNGEERAKGNILERFSAQQFPDLHSELNLSSLELGDSALYFCASSVGTGGNYGYTFGSGTRLTVV.

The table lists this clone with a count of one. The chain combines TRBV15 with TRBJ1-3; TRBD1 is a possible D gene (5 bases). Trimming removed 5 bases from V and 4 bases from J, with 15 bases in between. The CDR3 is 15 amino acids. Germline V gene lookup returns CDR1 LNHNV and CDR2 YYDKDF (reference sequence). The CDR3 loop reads CATSRGGTEGNTIYF. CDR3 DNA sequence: TGTGCCACCAGCCGCGGAGGGACGGAGGGAAACACCATATATTTT.

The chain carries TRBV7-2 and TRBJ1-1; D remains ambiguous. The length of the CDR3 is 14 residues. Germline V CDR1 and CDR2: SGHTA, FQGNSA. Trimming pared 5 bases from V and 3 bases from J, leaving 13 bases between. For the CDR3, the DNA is TGTGCCAGCAGCCCGTGGGCCCCGGACACTGAAGCTTTCTTT. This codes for CASSPWAPDTEAFF.

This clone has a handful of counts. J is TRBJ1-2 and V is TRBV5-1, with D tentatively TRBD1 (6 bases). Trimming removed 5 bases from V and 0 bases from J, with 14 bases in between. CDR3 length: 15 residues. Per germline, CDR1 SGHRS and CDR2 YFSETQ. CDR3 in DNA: TGCGCCAGCAGTCTCAAGGGGGTAGCTAACTATGGCTACACCTTC. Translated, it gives CASSLKGVANYGYTF.

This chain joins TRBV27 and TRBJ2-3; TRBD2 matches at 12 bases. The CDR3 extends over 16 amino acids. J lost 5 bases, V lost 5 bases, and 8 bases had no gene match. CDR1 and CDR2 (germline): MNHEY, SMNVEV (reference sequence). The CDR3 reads CASSTPLAGGIDTQYF. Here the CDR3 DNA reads TGTGCCAGCAGTACCCCACTAGCGGGGGGAATAGATACGCAGTATTTT.

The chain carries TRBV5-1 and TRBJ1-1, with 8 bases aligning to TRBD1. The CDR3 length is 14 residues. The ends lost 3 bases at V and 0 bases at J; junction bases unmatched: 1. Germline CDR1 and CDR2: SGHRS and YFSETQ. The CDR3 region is CASSWDRLNTEAFF. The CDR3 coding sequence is TGCGCCAGCAGCTGGGACAGGCTGAACACTGAAGCTTTCTTT.

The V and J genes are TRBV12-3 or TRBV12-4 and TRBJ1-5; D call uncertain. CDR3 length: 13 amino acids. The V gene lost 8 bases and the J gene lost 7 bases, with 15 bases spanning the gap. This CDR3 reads CASATTRGQPQHF. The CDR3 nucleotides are TGTGCCAGCGCCACAACACGGGGACAGCCCCAGCATTTT.

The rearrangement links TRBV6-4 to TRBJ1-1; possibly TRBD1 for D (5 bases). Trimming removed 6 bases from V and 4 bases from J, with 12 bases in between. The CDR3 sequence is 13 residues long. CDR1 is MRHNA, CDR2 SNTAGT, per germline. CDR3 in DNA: TGTGCCAGCAGCTCCCGGGACTCCACTGAAGCTTTCTTT. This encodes CASSSRDSTEAFF.

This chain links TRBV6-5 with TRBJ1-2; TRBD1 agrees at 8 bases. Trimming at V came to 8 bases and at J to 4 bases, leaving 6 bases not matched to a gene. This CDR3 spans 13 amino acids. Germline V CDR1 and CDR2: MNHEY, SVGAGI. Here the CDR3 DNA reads TGTGCCAGCGGACAGGGACGGGTCTATGGCTACACCTTC. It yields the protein CASGQGRVYGYTF.

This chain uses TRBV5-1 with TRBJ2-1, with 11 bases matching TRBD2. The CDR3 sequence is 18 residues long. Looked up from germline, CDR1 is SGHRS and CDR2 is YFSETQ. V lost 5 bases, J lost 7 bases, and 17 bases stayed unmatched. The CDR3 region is CASRARSASGGSENEQFF. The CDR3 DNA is TGCGCCAGCAGGGCCCGATCGGCTAGCGGGGGGTCTGAGAATGAGCAGTTCTTC.

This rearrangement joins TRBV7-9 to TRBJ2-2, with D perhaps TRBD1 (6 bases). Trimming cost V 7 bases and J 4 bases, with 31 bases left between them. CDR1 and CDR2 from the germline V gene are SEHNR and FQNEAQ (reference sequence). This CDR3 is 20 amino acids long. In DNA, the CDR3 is TGTGCCAGCACCTACAAACCGACCACAGGGATAGGGTCGGTCACCGGGGAGCTGTTTTTT. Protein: CASTYKPTTGIGSVTGELFF.

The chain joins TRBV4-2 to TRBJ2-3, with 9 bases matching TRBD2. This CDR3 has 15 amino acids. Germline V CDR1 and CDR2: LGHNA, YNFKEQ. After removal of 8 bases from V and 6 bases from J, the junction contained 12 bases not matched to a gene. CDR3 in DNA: TGTGCCAGCGACCAAGGCGGGGGGGCCCCGGATACGCAGTATTTT. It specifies CASDQGGGAPDTQYF.

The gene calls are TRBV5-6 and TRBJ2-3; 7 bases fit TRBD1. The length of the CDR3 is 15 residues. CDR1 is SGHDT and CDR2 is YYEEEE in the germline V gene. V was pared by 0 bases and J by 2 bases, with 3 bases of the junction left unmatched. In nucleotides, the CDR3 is TGTGCCAGCAGCTTGGAGGGGGCAAACACAGATACGCAGTATTTT. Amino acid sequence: CASSLEGANTDTQYF.

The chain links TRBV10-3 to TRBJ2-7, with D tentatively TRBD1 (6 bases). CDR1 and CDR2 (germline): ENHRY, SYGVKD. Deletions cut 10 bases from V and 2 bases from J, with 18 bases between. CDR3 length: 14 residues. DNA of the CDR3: TGTGCCAGCACCTCACAGGGTGGCACCTACGAGCAGTACTTC. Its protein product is CASTSQGGTYEQYF.

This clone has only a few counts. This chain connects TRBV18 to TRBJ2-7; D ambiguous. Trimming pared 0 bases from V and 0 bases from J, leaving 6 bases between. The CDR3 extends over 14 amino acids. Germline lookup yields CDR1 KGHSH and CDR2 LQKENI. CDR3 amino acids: CASSPPSVSYEQYF. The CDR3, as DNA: TGTGCCAGCTCACCACCGTCAGTCTCCTACGAGCAGTACTTC.

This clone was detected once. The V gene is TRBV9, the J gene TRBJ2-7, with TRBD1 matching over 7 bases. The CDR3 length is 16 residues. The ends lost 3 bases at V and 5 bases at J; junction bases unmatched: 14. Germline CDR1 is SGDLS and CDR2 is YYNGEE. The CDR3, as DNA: TGTGCCAGCAGCGCCGCTACAGGGGATCTTCTGGACGAGCAGTACTTC. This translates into CASSAATGDLLDEQYF.

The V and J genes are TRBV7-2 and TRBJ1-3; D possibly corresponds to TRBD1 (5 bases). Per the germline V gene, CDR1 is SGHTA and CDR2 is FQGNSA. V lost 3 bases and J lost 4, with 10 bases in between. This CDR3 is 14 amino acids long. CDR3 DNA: TGTGCCAGCAGCTTTTCAGGGTCCGGAAACACCATATATTTT. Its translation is CASSFSGSGNTIYF.

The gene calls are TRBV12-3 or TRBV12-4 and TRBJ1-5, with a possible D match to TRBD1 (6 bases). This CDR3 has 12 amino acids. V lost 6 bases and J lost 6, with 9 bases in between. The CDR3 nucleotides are TGTGCCAGCAGAACAGGGATTCAGCCCCAGCATTTT. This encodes CASRTGIQPQHF.

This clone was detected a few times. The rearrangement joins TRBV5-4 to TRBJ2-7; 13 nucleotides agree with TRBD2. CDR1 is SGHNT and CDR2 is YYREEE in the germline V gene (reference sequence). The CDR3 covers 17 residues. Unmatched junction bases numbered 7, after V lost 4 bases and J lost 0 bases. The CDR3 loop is CASSPAGLAGVSYEQYF. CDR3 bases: TGTGCCAGCAGCCCTGCAGGACTAGCGGGAGTCTCCTACGAGCAGTACTTC.

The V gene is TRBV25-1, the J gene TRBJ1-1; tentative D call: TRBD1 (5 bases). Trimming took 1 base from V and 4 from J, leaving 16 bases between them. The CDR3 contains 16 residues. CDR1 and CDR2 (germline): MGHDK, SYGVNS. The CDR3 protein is CASSESYVGGTTEAFF. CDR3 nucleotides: TGTGCCAGCAGTGAATCTTATGTGGGGGGGACCACTGAAGCTTTCTTT.

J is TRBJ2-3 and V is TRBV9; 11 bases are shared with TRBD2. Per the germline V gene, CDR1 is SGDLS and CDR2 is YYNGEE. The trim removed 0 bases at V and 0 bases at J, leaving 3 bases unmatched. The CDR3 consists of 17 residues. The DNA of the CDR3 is TGTGCCAGCAGCGTAGGTCGGACTAGCGGGAGCACAGATACGCAGTATTTT. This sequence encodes CASSVGRTSGSTDTQYF.